The 8 T cell receptor beta chains in this list originate from one sample, sequenced in a study of cytomegalovirus exposure and HLA in healthy donors. PCR amplification relied on 60 Vbeta primers (plus 13 Jbeta primers). Only in-frame clones appear in the TCRdb table, and some are missing; sequencing was by immunoSEQ multiplex PCR. This sample contains about 210,000 clones. Specimen: PBMCs. These receptors were obtained from a woman in her twenties or thirties in good health and CMV-seropositive.

The genes are TRBV7-7 and TRBJ2-2; 13 bases match TRBD2. V was clipped by 5 bases and J by 5 bases; unmatched bases: 5. The CDR3 extends over 16 amino acids. CDR1 and CDR2 from the germline V gene are SSHAT and FNYEAQ (reference sequence). CDR3 DNA sequence: TGTGCCAGCAGCCCTGGACTAGCGGGAGTAACCGGGGAGCTGTTTTTT. Its protein product is CASSPGLAGVTGELFF.

The chain uses TRBV18 and TRBJ1-1, with 8 bases that match TRBD1. V was clipped by 4 bases and J by 5 bases; unmatched bases: 3. There are 13 residues in the CDR3. Germline V gene sequence: CDR1 KGHSH, CDR2 LQKENI. In DNA, the CDR3 is TGTGCCAGCTCACAAACAGGGGGGACTGAAGCTTTCTTT. Protein sequence: CASSQTGGTEAFF.

The CDR3: CATKKWEAEKLFF. CDR3 in DNA: TGTGCCACCAAAAAGTGGGAGGCGGAAAAACTGTTTTTT. This rearrangement joins TRBV27 to TRBJ1-4, with D uncertain. Germline CDR1 and CDR2: MNHEY and SMNVEV (reference sequence). Trimming cost V 10 bases and J 8 bases, with 17 bases left between them. The CDR3 runs 13 residues. The full variable domain, with the rest looked up from reference TRBV27 and TRBJ1-4, is EAQVTQNPRYLITVTGKKLTVTCSQNMNHEYMSWYRQDPGLGLRQIYYSMNVEVTDKGDVPEGYKVSRKEKRNFPLILESPSPNQTSLYFCATKKWEAEKLFFGSGTQLSVL.

The chain has TRBV18 and TRBJ1-1; 8 bases fit TRBD1. Trimming removed 4 bases from V and 2 bases from J; junction bases left unmatched: 9. The germline gives CDR1 KGHSH, CDR2 LQKENI. The CDR3 totals 16 residues. In DNA, the CDR3 is TGTGCCAGCTCACGACCACGGGACAGGAGAAACACTGAAGCTTTCTTT. Its translation: CASSRPRDRRNTEAFF.

The chain combines TRBV5-1 with TRBJ2-6, with a tentative D call TRBD2 (7 bases). This CDR3 is 18 amino acids long. From germline, CDR1 is SGHRS and CDR2 YFSETQ. V dropped 3 bases and J dropped 0 bases, with 16 bases sitting between them. In DNA form, the CDR3 reads TGCGCCAGCAGCTCCCTCATGGGGGGGGCCTCTGGGGCCAACGTCCTGACTTTC. Translated, it gives CASSSLMGGASGANVLTF.

The V call is TRBV18, the J call TRBJ1-1; the match to TRBD1 covers 9 bases. Per germline, CDR1 KGHSH and CDR2 LQKENI. This CDR3 contains 14 residues. Losses at the gene ends were 8 bases for V and 10 bases for J; bases not matched to a gene: 14. Written as DNA, the CDR3 is TGTGCCAGCGAACAACGGGGACAGGGATCGGGAGCTTTCTTT. Its translation is CASEQRGQGSGAFF.

The chain has TRBV5-1 and TRBJ1-1; D unclear. CDR3 length equals 14 residues. V was clipped by 4 bases and J by 3 bases, with 13 bases between them. Looked up from germline, CDR1 is SGHRS and CDR2 is YFSETQ. CDR3 loop: CASSPIISDTEAFF. In DNA form, the CDR3 reads TGCGCCAGCAGCCCCATAATTTCGGACACTGAAGCTTTCTTT.

The genes are TRBV5-1 and TRBJ1-2; 7 positions match TRBD1. V was pared by 0 bases and J by 2 bases, with 4 bases of the junction left unmatched. CDR1 and CDR2 (germline): SGHRS, YFSETQ. This CDR3 contains 15 residues. CDR3 bases: TGCGCCAGCAGCTTGGACGGACAGGACAACTATGGCTACACCTTC. Amino acids: CASSLDGQDNYGYTF.